Below, 28 T cell receptor beta chains from the same sample are listed, as sequenced in a study of CD8 T cells in Susac syndrome. Reverse transcription of about 0.5 to 1 ug RNA was carried out with random hexamers. TCRdb re-called the immunoSEQ multiplex PCR reads with MiXCR, one entry per CDR3 protein. The repertoire holds under 95,000 distinct CDR3 sequences, with around 94% as singletons. Input material: CD4+ T cells from PBMCs. Every receptor here comes from a human donor with Susac syndrome.

The chain employs TRBV2 and TRBJ2-7; D unresolved. CDR1 is SNHLY and CDR2 is FYNNEI in the germline V gene. CDR3 length: 12 residues. Trimming removed 3 bases at V and 5 bases at J, with 8 bases between. In DNA, the CDR3 is TGTGCCAGCAGTGATAGGGTCCACGAGCAGTACTTC. It specifies CASSDRVHEQYF.

This clonotype was counted a few times. V gene TRBV5-6 combines with J gene TRBJ2-1, with no clear D. The CDR3 extends over 15 amino acids. The V and J ends lost 3 bases and 3 bases respectively, with 13 bases between them. Germline values: CDR1 SGHDT, CDR2 YYEEEE. For the CDR3, the DNA is TGTGCCAGCAGCTCTTCTACCCCAAGCTACAATGAGCAGTTCTTC. It specifies CASSSSTPSYNEQFF.

The V and J genes are TRBV24-1 and TRBJ2-1; 9 nucleotides match TRBD1. CDR3 length equals 13 residues. Trimming took 5 bases from V and 7 from J; bases not matched to a gene: 2. From germline, CDR1 is KGHDR and CDR2 SFDVKD. The CDR3 DNA reads as TGTGCCACCAGTGGGGACAGGGTTAATGAGCAGTTCTTC. It yields the protein CATSGDRVNEQFF.

This chain joins TRBV20-1 and TRBJ2-7; D gene unclear. Trimming took off 3 bases at V and 3 bases at J, with 9 bases between the two ends. Germline CDR1 and CDR2: DFQATT and SNEGSKA (reference sequence). The CDR3 extends over 12 amino acids. CDR3 nucleotide sequence: TGCAGTGCTAGCAGGAGTGGCTACGAGCAGTACTTC. Its translation is CSASRSGYEQYF.

The chain is built from TRBV18 and TRBJ2-5; D is unclear. Germline V gene sequence: CDR1 KGHSH, CDR2 LQKENI. V was shortened by 3 bases and J by 2 bases, with 7 bases between the two germline ends. This CDR3 spans 13 amino acids. CDR3 in amino acids: CASSPGQQETQYF. For the CDR3, the DNA is TGTGCCAGCTCACCGGGCCAGCAAGAGACCCAGTACTTC. The whole variable domain, remainder taken from reference TRBV18 and TRBJ2-5, is NAGVMQNPRHLVRRRGQEARLRCSPMKGHSHVYWYRQLPEEGLKFMVYLQKENIIDESGMPKERFSAEFPKEGPSILRIQQVVRGDSAAYFCASSPGQQETQYFGPGTRLLVL.

This chain uses TRBV7-2 with TRBJ2-1, with D maybe TRBD1 (6 bases). There are 16 residues in the CDR3. The germline CDR1 and CDR2 sequences are SGHTA and FQGNSA. V dropped 4 bases and J dropped 7 bases, with 20 bases sitting between them. The CDR3 sequence is CASSSTSGAWVNEQFF. CDR3 coding DNA: TGTGCCAGCAGCTCGACTTCAGGGGCATGGGTGAATGAGCAGTTCTTC.

V gene TRBV7-8 combines with J gene TRBJ2-1; D perhaps matches TRBD2 (7 bases). Trimming removed 5 bases at V and 4 bases at J, with 18 bases between. From germline, CDR1 is SGHVS and CDR2 FQNEAQ. The CDR3 spans 16 residues. The CDR3 sequence is CASSVWGGAIYNEQFF. In DNA, the CDR3 is TGTGCCAGCAGCGTGTGGGGGGGGGCAATTTACAATGAGCAGTTCTTC.

This clonotype was detected only once. The V gene is TRBV3-1, the J gene TRBJ2-1; no firm D call. The CDR3 length is 13 residues. In germline, CDR1 is LGHDT, CDR2 YNNKEL (reference sequence). Trimming took off 0 bases at V and 5 bases at J, with 5 bases between the two ends. The CDR3 loop reads CASSQDGHNEQFF. The DNA of the CDR3 is TGTGCCAGCAGCCAAGACGGACACAATGAGCAGTTCTTC.

The chain recombines TRBV21-1 with TRBJ1-5. TRBV21-1 is deemed a pseudogene. CDR3 length: 19 amino acids. Written as DNA, the CDR3 is TGTGCCAGCGGGACCTCCGACAGTTATAATGGTGATGGCAATCAGCCCCAGCATTTT. It specifies CASGTSDSYNGDGNQPQHF.

The chain uses TRBV5-1 and TRBJ2-7; 7 nucleotides match TRBD2. This CDR3 region has 13 residues. Germline CDR1 and CDR2: SGHRS and YFSETQ. The junction had 3 bases not matched to a gene; V was cut back by 1 base and J by 5 bases. In nucleotides, the CDR3 is TGCGCCAGCAGCTTGCTGACTAGCAACGAGCAGTACTTC. Its protein product is CASSLLTSNEQYF.

The sample holds one count of this clonotype. The chain is built from TRBV20-1 and TRBJ1-4; tentative D call: TRBD1 (5 bases). Looked up from germline, CDR1 is DFQATT and CDR2 is SNEGSKA (reference sequence). The CDR3 extends over 15 amino acids. The V end was cut by 7 bases, the J end by 0 bases, with 15 bases between. DNA of the CDR3: TGCAGTGGCGTCACCGGGGGTGCAACTAATGAAAAACTGTTTTTT. This encodes CSGVTGGATNEKLFF.

This sequence joins TRBV29-1 and TRBJ1-3; D unclear. V was shortened by 3 bases and J by 0 bases, with 9 bases between the two germline ends. Germline assignment: CDR1 SQVTM and CDR2 ANQGSEA. This CDR3 has 14 amino acids. DNA for the CDR3: TGCAGCGTTGATTATCCGGGCTCTGGAAACACCATATATTTT. The encoded protein is CSVDYPGSGNTIYF.

This chain connects TRBV27 to TRBJ2-5; D might be TRBD2 (5 bases). CDR1 MNHEY and CDR2 SMNVEV come from the germline V gene (reference sequence). The ends were cut back, 3 bases at V and 5 bases at J, with 10 bases in the middle. This CDR3 is 13 amino acids long. CDR3 DNA sequence: TGTGCCAGCAGTTTCCGGGGTTGGGAGACCCAGTACTTC. The encoded protein is CASSFRGWETQYF.

The chain carries TRBV12-2 and TRBJ2-2; the table's D gene call, TRBD2, was not cross checked with the DNA. TRBV12-2 is designated a pseudogene. The CDR3 consists of 17 residues. The CDR3 is CASRPRHLPTNTGELFF. DNA of the CDR3: TGTGCAAGTCGCCCCCGACACCTCCCTACGAACACCGGGGAGCTGTTTTTT.

This clonotype has only one observation. The V and J genes are TRBV5-1 and TRBJ2-7; the D gene could be TRBD1 or TRBD2 (5 bases each). CDR1 and CDR2 (germline): SGHRS, YFSETQ. This CDR3 has 15 amino acids. Trimming shortened V by 4 bases and J by 2 bases, and 16 bases separated the two germline ends. The CDR3 sequence: CASSRGRGGPYEQYF. The DNA for the CDR3 is TGCGCCAGCAGCCGGGGACGGGGCGGACCCTACGAGCAGTACTTC.

V gene TRBV28 combines with J gene TRBJ2-2, with D perhaps being TRBD1 or TRBD2 (5 bases each). CDR3 length: 14 amino acids. Germline V CDR1 and CDR2: MDHEN, SYDVKM. Trimming cost V 8 bases and J 8 bases, with 18 bases left between them. The CDR3 sequence is CASASPGSFGELFF. CDR3 DNA sequence: TGTGCCAGCGCTAGTCCAGGGAGTTTTGGGGAGCTGTTTTTT.

The chain recombines TRBV12-3 or TRBV12-4 with TRBJ2-3; 12 bases line up with TRBD2. The V and J ends lost 5 bases and 2 bases, in that order; junction bases with no gene match: 5. This CDR3 spans 16 amino acids. CDR3 region: CASSPLAGGLTDTQYF. The CDR3 DNA follows: TGTGCCAGCAGTCCACTAGCGGGGGGACTCACAGATACGCAGTATTTT.

In its sample, this clonotype was seen a few times. V gene TRBV11-2 combines with J gene TRBJ2-2, with TRBD2 as a possible D gene (5 bases). Trimming removed 5 bases at V and 4 bases at J, with 17 bases between. CDR3 length: 16 amino acids. Germline CDR1 SGHAT, CDR2 FQNNGV. CDR3 sequence reads: CASSAGGARSTGELFF. The DNA of the CDR3 is TGTGCCAGCAGCGCGGGCGGAGCCAGGTCCACCGGGGAGCTGTTTTTT.

This chain joins TRBV6-5 and TRBJ2-7; D not resolved. Germline CDR1 and CDR2: MNHEY and SVGAGI. V was pared by 7 bases and J by 6 bases, with 10 bases between. This CDR3 contains 11 residues. The chain's CDR3 is CASMGRSEQYF. The CDR3, as DNA: TGTGCCAGCATGGGTAGGTCCGAGCAGTACTTC.

The J gene is TRBJ2-6, the V gene TRBV29-1, with 12 positions matching TRBD1. CDR3 length: 17 residues. Trimming at V came to 3 bases and at J to 2 bases, leaving 5 bases not matched to a gene. Germline CDR1 SQVTM, CDR2 ANQGSEA. CDR3 DNA: TGCAGCGTTGATTCCGGGACAGGGGGCCCTGGGGCCAACGTCCTGACTTTC. This sequence encodes CSVDSGTGGPGANVLTF. Full variable domain (outside the CDR3, taken from reference TRBV29-1 and TRBJ2-6): SAVISQKPSRDICQRGTSLTIQCQVDSQVTMMFWYRQQPGQSLTLIATANQGSEATYESGFVIDKFPISRPNLTFSTLTVSNMSPEDSSIYLCSVDSGTGGPGANVLTFGAGSRLTVL.

This chain joins TRBV12-3 or TRBV12-4 and TRBJ1-2; the D is unclear. Between the trimmed V and J ends, which lost 3 bases and 2 bases, there was a span of 7 bases. The CDR3 loop spans 13 amino acids. CDR3 DNA: TGTGCCAGCAGTTTCGGACGGAACTATGGCTACACCTTC. It codes for CASSFGRNYGYTF.

The V call is TRBV7-6, the J call TRBJ2-1, with 10 bases that match TRBD2. V lost 8 bases to trimming and J lost 7 bases; unmatched junction nucleotides: 11. Per germline, CDR1 SGHVS and CDR2 FNYEAQ. The CDR3 is 15 amino acids. The CDR3 loop reads CASGTAGGLGNEQFF. CDR3 in DNA: TGTGCCAGCGGGACAGCGGGGGGGCTAGGGAATGAGCAGTTCTTC.

V gene TRBV14 combines with J gene TRBJ1-2, with D unclear. Germline loops: CDR1 SGHDN, CDR2 FVKESK. This CDR3 spans 14 amino acids. Trimming took 6 bases from V and 4 from J, leaving 15 bases between them. The CDR3 nucleotides are TGTGCCAGCAGTTCTCAGGATACCTCCTATGGCTACACCTTC. It encodes CASSSQDTSYGYTF.

This clonotype appeared once. The rearrangement links TRBV2 to TRBJ1-5; D gene uncertain. The CDR3 has 15 amino acids. V lost 6 bases, J lost 0 bases, and 12 bases lay in between. Germline loops: CDR1 SNHLY, CDR2 FYNNEI. CDR3 in amino acids: CASRQAVYSNQPQHF. As DNA, the CDR3 is TGTGCCAGCAGGCAGGCAGTCTATAGCAATCAGCCCCAGCATTTT.

This chain links TRBV4-2 with TRBJ2-1, with TRBD2 identical over 13 bases. The length of the CDR3 is 16 residues. In germline, CDR1 is LGHNA, CDR2 YNFKEQ. V was clipped by 3 bases and J by 7 bases; unmatched bases: 6. The CDR3 sequence is CASSQGTSGEGNEQFF. CDR3 nucleotide sequence: TGTGCCAGCAGCCAGGGGACTAGCGGGGAGGGGAATGAGCAGTTCTTC.

This rearrangement joins TRBV20-1 to TRBJ2-1, with TRBD2 identical over 10 bases. Germline values: CDR1 DFQATT, CDR2 SNEGSKA (reference sequence). This CDR3 comprises 15 residues. With 2 bases clipped from V and 6 bases from J, the junction kept 7 bases outside the gene matches. CDR3: CSARSRERGGNEQFF. CDR3 DNA sequence: TGCAGTGCTAGATCCCGGGAGCGGGGGGGCAATGAGCAGTTCTTC.

The genes are TRBV27 and TRBJ2-7, with D possibly matching TRBD2 (6 bases). CDR3 size: 15 residues. The germline gives CDR1 MNHEY, CDR2 SMNVEV (reference sequence). V was shortened by 5 bases and J by 2 bases, with 16 bases between the two germline ends. In nucleotides, the CDR3 is TGTGCCAGCAGTCTCCTGGGAGGAGAGGCCTACGAGCAGTACTTC. Its protein product is CASSLLGGEAYEQYF.

This sequence joins TRBV20-1 and TRBJ1-5; TRBD1 is a possible D gene (5 bases). This CDR3 is 12 amino acids long. The germline V and J ends were trimmed by 2 bases and 7 bases, with 9 bases remaining between them. In germline, CDR1 is DFQATT, CDR2 SNEGSKA (reference sequence). Written as DNA, the CDR3 is TGCAGTGCTAGAAGGAGGGACCAGCCCCAGCATTTT. Translated: CSARRRDQPQHF.